This TCR beta chain comes out of a study of shared clonotypes between healthy human individuals. CDR1 MNHNS and CDR2 SASEGT come from the germline V gene. There are 17 residues in the CDR3. V was trimmed by 2 bases and J by 0 bases, leaving 14 bases between them. The donor cohort consisted entirely of Caucasian adults residing in Nashville, Tennessee. Whole-study results and caveats: Clonotype sharing across donors was expected to vary with sequencing depth.

To note about this clone: Its cognate antigen is unknown.

Unsorted PBMC DNA sequencing spanned ten immunoSEQ deep assay plates. Only in-frame clones appear in the TCRdb table, and some are missing; sequencing was by immunoSEQ multiplex PCR. The sample records approximately 500,000 clones, more than 65% being singletons. This chain joins TRBV6-1 and TRBJ1-5, with D possibly being TRBD1 (5 bases). The TCR sequence derives from a woman in her thirties or forties in good health. Some clones in this sample may be carry-over from other donors' samples. The sample comprised PBMCs. For the CDR3, the DNA is TGTGCCAGCAGTGAACTTGGCGGGGGGATTAGCAATCAGCCCCAGCATTTT. Amino acid sequence: CASSELGGGISNQPQHF.